This TCR beta chain was obtained from a study of blood T cell repertoires in COVID-19. This clone came up a few times. Sequencing used immunoSEQ multiplex PCR; TCRdb keeps in-frame clones, though not all of them. The repertoire consists of roughly 200,000 clones, with around 84% occurring once and the leading ten covering about a fifth. The germline CDR1 and CDR2 sequences are SGHRS and YFSETQ. CDR3 length: 16 residues. Germline trimming cut 4 bases from V and 3 bases from J; bases unmatched to any gene: 8. This sequence joins TRBV5-1 and TRBJ2-2, with 8 bases that match TRBD1. Material for sequencing was peripheral blood. This sequence was found in a human donor in a cohort sampled during active COVID-19. The CDR3: CASSSPGQDYTGELFF. CDR3 bases: TGCGCCAGCAGCAGTCCGGGACAGGACTACACCGGGGAGCTGTTTTTT.